This TCR beta chain was observed in a study of glioma-infiltrating T cells after dendritic cell vaccination. Whole-study context: Autologous tumor lysate was loaded overnight onto monocyte-derived dendritic cells grown approximately seven days with IL-4 and GM-CSF.

TCRdb's copy holds only in-frame clones and misses some; the assay was immunoSEQ multiplex PCR. This table holds some 38,000 clones, approximately 84% found once. No glioblastoma patient carried an isocitrate dehydrogenase mutation. Blood PBMC samples: pre-vaccination, two weeks post third vaccination, and at tumor progression. This receptor was taken from a human donor with glioblastoma. Here the sequenced sample was blood, taken before dendritic cell vaccination.

CDR3 nucleotide sequence: TGTGCCAGCAGCTTAGACCGGACAGATAGCAATCAGCCCCAGCATTTT. Translating it yields CASSLDRTDSNQPQHF. J is TRBJ1-5 and V is TRBV7-2, with D possibly TRBD1 on 6 matching bases. The CDR3 is 16 amino acids. The germline CDR1 and CDR2 sequences are SGHTA and FQGNSA. V was cut by 1 base and J by 0 bases, with 10 bases left in between.